The sequence of this TCR beta chain was determined in a study of blood T cell repertoires in COVID-19. This clone was counted once. Germline loops: CDR1 SGDLS, CDR2 YYNGEE. The CDR3 is 15 amino acids. The V end lost 3 bases, the J end lost 9 bases, and 19 bases lay between the germline ends. Repertoires were generated with immunoSEQ multiplex PCR, while TCRdb's copy carries only in-frame clones and drops some. The sample has 300,000 to 350,000 clones, around 86% seen once. The sample was peripheral blood. The chain recombines TRBV9 with TRBJ2-1; D is unclear. The TCR was taken from a woman aged 50 to 65 with COVID-19, enrolled during active disease. The chain's CDR3 is CASSATGGTGGEQFF. DNA for the CDR3: TGTGCCAGCAGCGCTACCGGCGGAACGGGTGGTGAGCAGTTCTTC.